The source of this TCR beta chain is a study of blood T cell repertoires in COVID-19. Study overall: Samples taken during acute and convalescent COVID-19 were collected in the United States, Italy and Spain. Sample material is recorded as cDNA or gDNA derived from T cells, B-cell-depleted T cells, or PBMCs.

CDR1 is SGHAT, CDR2 FQNNGV, per germline. The V and J ends lost 2 bases and 5 bases, in that order; junction bases with no gene match: 7. The CDR3 extends over 17 amino acids. Only in-frame clones appear in the TCRdb table, and some are missing; sequencing was by immunoSEQ multiplex PCR. The repertoire holds around 290,000 clones, with more than 70% as singletons. The chain has TRBV11-2 and TRBJ2-1; 12 nucleotides match TRBD2. Sequenced sample: peripheral blood. The sequence derives from a woman between 45 and 60 years old who had recovered from COVID-19. CDR3 residues: CASSLWLAGGANNEQFF. CDR3 coding DNA: TGTGCCAGCAGCTTATGGCTAGCGGGAGGGGCGAACAATGAGCAGTTCTTC.